This T cell receptor beta chain was observed in a study of identifying expanded T cells in peripheral blood. Repertoires were generated with immunoSEQ multiplex PCR, while TCRdb's copy carries only in-frame clones and drops some. The data show around 70,000 clones, roughly 90% seen once. CDR1 MNHEY and CDR2 SMNVEV come from the germline V gene (reference sequence). This CDR3 spans 13 amino acids. V lost 2 bases and J lost 5, with 6 bases in between. The clonotype comes from a person aged 18-70 years in good health. The sequenced sample consisted of blood. V and J are TRBV27 and TRBJ2-2; D remains unclear. The CDR3 here is CASSLSGTGELFF. Here the CDR3 DNA reads TGTGCCAGCAGTTTAAGTGGGACCGGGGAGCTGTTTTTT.